The TCR beta chain described here comes from a study of blood T cells in healthy people across ages. Study-wide points: Age showed a roughly linear inverse relationship with TCR beta diversity per million T cells.

Whenever a sample was processed, at least 6.5 million PBMCs were isolated. Points on this clonotype: The antigen is not known.

Combining a sample-barcoded 5' primer with a J-beta primer mix, a second PCR ran for about 7 to 12 cycles. TCRdb re-called the 5' RACE reads through MiXCR, storing one row per CDR3 protein. Here the sample spans over 600,000 distinct CDR3 sequences, around 45% being singletons. Trimming stripped 5 bases from V and 6 bases from J, with 14 bases between. This CDR3 is 14 amino acids long. The sequenced material came from blood. The chain couples TRBV12-3 or TRBV12-4 to TRBJ2-1; D is perhaps TRBD2 (6 bases). This receptor was identified in a man older than 75 in good health. CDR3: CASSAAGFLNEQFF. The CDR3 nucleotides are TGTGCCAGCAGTGCCGCGGGGTTCCTCAATGAGCAGTTCTTC.